What follows are 23 T cell receptor beta chains derived from one specimen sequenced in a study of blood T cell repertoires in COVID-19. Only in-frame clones appear in the TCRdb table, and some are missing; sequencing was by immunoSEQ multiplex PCR. The sample shows hundreds of thousands of clones, around 87% of them seen only once. The source material was peripheral blood. These receptor sequences come from a middle-aged woman who had recovered from COVID-19.

V gene TRBV7-9 combines with J gene TRBJ2-5; TRBD2 might be the D (6 bases). The CDR3 covers 14 residues. The germline V gene has CDR1 SEHNR and CDR2 FQNEAQ (reference sequence). Trimming left V 5 bases short and J 1 base short, with 11 bases between. For the CDR3, the DNA is TGTGCCAGCAGCCCCGGGACTCTCCAAGAGACCCAGTACTTC. This codes for CASSPGTLQETQYF. Full variable domain (missing parts from reference TRBV7-9 and TRBJ2-5): DTGVSQNPRHKITKRGQNVTFRCDPISEHNRLYWYRQTLGQGPEFLTYFQNEAQLEKSRLLSDRFSAERPKGSFSTLEIQRTEQGDSAMYLCASSPGTLQETQYFGPGTRLLVL.

This chain links TRBV6-5 with TRBJ1-1; D is perhaps TRBD1 (5 bases). Trimming pared 2 bases from V and 1 base from J, leaving 8 bases between. CDR3 length: 14 amino acids. Germline values: CDR1 MNHEY, CDR2 SVGAGI. Here the CDR3 DNA reads TGTGCCAGCAGTTACACAGGTGAGAACACTGAAGCTTTCTTT. It specifies CASSYTGENTEAFF.

The chain combines TRBV29-1 with TRBJ1-2, with 8 bases identical to TRBD1. The CDR3 has 17 residues. The V gene end was trimmed by 6 bases and the J gene end by 2 bases; junction bases not matched to a gene: 17. Germline loops: CDR1 SQVTM, CDR2 ANQGSEA. CDR3 bases: TGCAGCGTCTACCCTGGGACAGGACGCGTCCCGAACTATGGCTACACCTTC. The encoded protein is CSVYPGTGRVPNYGYTF.

The rearrangement joins TRBV24-1 to TRBJ2-5; a weak D match, TRBD1 (5 bases). CDR3 length equals 17 residues. The V gene's germline CDR1 is KGHDR and CDR2 SFDVKD. V lost 4 bases to trimming and J lost 1 base, with 18 bases between them. CDR3 loop: CATSEGAARAFQETQYF. The CDR3 DNA reads as TGTGCCACCAGTGAAGGGGCCGCCCGTGCATTCCAAGAGACCCAGTACTTC.

This clone was seen just once. V gene TRBV20-1 combines with J gene TRBJ1-1, with no clear D. CDR1 is DFQATT and CDR2 is SNEGSKA in the germline V gene (reference sequence). The CDR3 consists of 10 residues. The V end was cut by 5 bases, the J end by 3 bases, with 4 bases between. The CDR3 nucleotides read TGCAGTGCTGGGCACACTGAAGCTTTCTTT. It codes for CSAGHTEAFF.

J is TRBJ2-7 and V is TRBV7-9, with a weak D call TRBD1 (5 bases). This CDR3 comprises 14 residues. Germline values: CDR1 SEHNR, CDR2 FQNEAQ (reference sequence). Trimming cost V 3 bases and J 3 bases, with 12 bases left between them. The CDR3 bases are TGTGCCAGCAGCTTCCAGGGTATGGGCTACGAGCAGTACTTC. Protein sequence: CASSFQGMGYEQYF. Full variable domain (rest looked up from reference TRBV7-9 and TRBJ2-7): DTGVSQNPRHKITKRGQNVTFRCDPISEHNRLYWYRQTLGQGPEFLTYFQNEAQLEKSRLLSDRFSAERPKGSFSTLEIQRTEQGDSAMYLCASSFQGMGYEQYFGPGTRLTVT.

The chain carries TRBV27 and TRBJ1-5; D remains unclear. The germline gives CDR1 MNHEY, CDR2 SMNVEV (reference sequence). Trimming pared 6 bases from V and 0 bases from J, leaving 6 bases between. The CDR3 extends over 13 amino acids. CDR3 in DNA: TGTGCCAGCAGACGGTATAGCAATCAGCCCCAGCATTTT. Its protein is CASRRYSNQPQHF.

The chain links TRBV7-3 to TRBJ2-1, with TRBD2 matching 7 bases. Trimming took 3 bases from V and 6 from J; bases not matched to a gene: 5. This CDR3 contains 14 residues. Looked up from germline, CDR1 is SGHTA and CDR2 is FQGTGA. As DNA, the CDR3 is TGTGCCAGCAGCTTCCTCGGGGAGGGCAATGAGCAGTTCTTC. Translating it yields CASSFLGEGNEQFF.

The chain joins TRBV19 to TRBJ1-1; D not certain. The V end was cut by 7 bases, the J end by 3 bases, with 6 bases between. Germline V lookup: CDR1 LNHDA, CDR2 SQIVND (reference sequence). CDR3 length: 11 residues. CDR3 DNA sequence: TGTGCCAGTACGGTGTACACTGAAGCTTTCTTT. Translation: CASTVYTEAFF.

The rearrangement uses TRBV7-7 and TRBJ2-1; 12 positions match TRBD2. The CDR3 consists of 15 residues. The V gene end was trimmed by 3 bases and the J gene end by 4 bases; junction bases not matched to a gene: 1. Germline lookup yields CDR1 SSHAT and CDR2 FNYEAQ (reference sequence). This chain's CDR3 is CASSLTSGGYNEQFF. The CDR3 DNA sequence: TGTGCCAGCAGCTTGACTAGCGGGGGTTACAATGAGCAGTTCTTC.

The chain combines TRBV9 with TRBJ2-1; 11 bases are shared with TRBD2. V was pared by 0 bases and J by 5 bases, with 1 base of the junction left unmatched. Germline V CDR1 and CDR2: SGDLS, YYNGEE. This CDR3 comprises 15 residues. Here the CDR3 DNA reads TGTGCCAGCAGCGTAGATAGCGGGGGGGACAATGAGCAGTTCTTC. Its protein is CASSVDSGGDNEQFF.

V usage is TRBV27 and J usage is TRBJ1-5, with a possible D match to TRBD1 (5 bases). The CDR3 is made up of 19 amino acids. Between the trimmed V and J ends, which lost 3 bases and 1 base, there was a span of 22 bases. CDR1 is MNHEY, CDR2 SMNVEV, per germline (reference sequence). The DNA of the CDR3 is TGTGCCAGCAGTTTCGCAAGGGGTCAAGGGCGGATGAGCAATCAGCCCCAGCATTTT. This gives the protein CASSFARGQGRMSNQPQHF.

The genes are TRBV19 and TRBJ1-2; TRBD1 aligns across 7 bases. CDR3 length: 15 amino acids. CDR1 is LNHDA, CDR2 SQIVND, per germline (reference sequence). V gave up 10 bases and J gave up 5 bases; unmatched junction bases: 16. The CDR3 bases are TGTGCCACACGGGGACAGTTCCTCCTAGGGTATGGCTACACCTTC. This gives the protein CATRGQFLLGYGYTF. The whole variable domain, remainder taken from reference TRBV19 and TRBJ1-2, is DGGITQSPKYLFRKEGQNVTLSCEQNLNHDAMYWYRQDPGQGLRLIYYSQIVNDFQKGDIAEGYSVSREKKESFPLTVTSAQKNPTAFYLCATRGQFLLGYGYTFGSGTRLTVV.

This clone was detected only a few times. The genes are TRBV28 and TRBJ1-5, with D hard to call. The CDR3 covers 16 residues. Germline V gives CDR1 MDHEN, CDR2 SYDVKM. V dropped 4 bases and J dropped 0 bases, with 13 bases sitting between them. The CDR3 sequence is CASSSHRLHSNQPQHF. DNA of the CDR3: TGTGCCAGCAGTTCACACAGACTACATAGCAATCAGCCCCAGCATTTT.

In DNA form, the CDR3 reads TGTGCCAGCAGCTTAGGCGGGAACACCGGGGAGCTGTTTTTT. Translated, it gives CASSLGGNTGELFF. The J gene is TRBJ2-2, the V gene TRBV7-2; D not resolved. The V end lost 1 base, the J end lost 1 base, and 4 bases lay between the germline ends. CDR1 and CDR2 from the germline V gene are SGHTA and FQGNSA. CDR3 length: 14 amino acids.

This clone occurred once. The J gene is TRBJ1-4, the V gene TRBV7-9; 9 bases fit TRBD1. CDR1 is SEHNR and CDR2 is FQNEAQ in the germline V gene (reference sequence). This CDR3 spans 16 amino acids. J lost 3 bases, V lost 5 bases, and 7 bases had no gene match. The CDR3 coding sequence is TGTGCCAGCAGCGACCCACAGGGGGCCGCTAATGAAAAACTGTTTTTT. Translation: CASSDPQGAANEKLFF.

This rearrangement joins TRBV6-1 to TRBJ1-2; 7 positions match TRBD1. The CDR3 has 16 amino acids. Germline CDR1 is MNHNS and CDR2 is SASEGT. Germline trimming cut 0 bases from V and 2 bases from J; bases unmatched to any gene: 6. As DNA, the CDR3 is TGTGCCAGCAGTGAAGCACAGGGGAGCATCAACTATGGCTACACCTTC. Protein: CASSEAQGSINYGYTF.

V is TRBV6-1 and J is TRBJ1-6; TRBD1 might be the D (5 bases). The CDR3 contains 14 residues. CDR1 MNHNS and CDR2 SASEGT come from the germline V gene. V gave up 3 bases and J gave up 3 bases, with 6 bases separating them. DNA of the CDR3: TGTGCCAGCAGTGAGGGGCACTATAATTCACCCCTCCACTTT. Its protein is CASSEGHYNSPLHF.

The chain joins TRBV6-5 to TRBJ1-1; D gene unclear. From germline, CDR1 is MNHEY and CDR2 SVGAGI. This CDR3 is 15 amino acids long. Trimming removed 6 bases at V and 8 bases at J, with 22 bases between. DNA for the CDR3: TGTGCCAGCAGCACAAGGTCACACCCGACAATCGAAGCTTTCTTT. This gives the protein CASSTRSHPTIEAFF.

This clone was seen only once. The rearrangement uses TRBV6-6 and TRBJ2-3, with a weak D call TRBD2 (6 bases). Germline values: CDR1 MNHNY, CDR2 SVGAGI (reference sequence). The CDR3 runs 14 residues. V dropped 2 bases and J dropped 6 bases, with 12 bases sitting between them. The CDR3 DNA follows: TGTGCCAGCAGTTACCTTACGGGGAGGGATACGCAGTATTTT. It encodes CASSYLTGRDTQYF.

The V call is TRBV7-3, the J call TRBJ1-4; TRBD1 matches at 7 bases. This CDR3 is built from 14 residues. V lost 0 bases, J lost 7 bases, and 2 bases stayed unmatched. The V gene's germline CDR1 is SGHTA and CDR2 FQGTGA. CDR3: CASSLTGGPEKLFF. In DNA, the CDR3 is TGTGCCAGCAGCTTAACAGGGGGCCCTGAAAAACTGTTTTTT.

This clone was seen only once. CDR3 loop: CAISPGTGVTYEQYF. For the CDR3, the DNA is TGTGCCATCAGTCCCGGGACAGGGGTAACCTACGAGCAGTACTTC. V is TRBV10-3 and J is TRBJ2-7; 10 nucleotides line up with TRBD1. The CDR3 is 15 residues long. Trimming at V came to 5 bases and at J to 2 bases, leaving 6 bases not matched to a gene. Germline V gene lookup returns CDR1 ENHRY and CDR2 SYGVKD.

This sequence joins TRBV27 and TRBJ2-7; possibly TRBD1 for D (5 bases). The V and J ends lost 8 bases and 5 bases respectively, with 19 bases between them. This CDR3 has 14 residues. In germline, CDR1 is MNHEY, CDR2 SMNVEV (reference sequence). CDR3 DNA sequence: TGTGCCAGCGCCCCCGACAGTTTGGGCCACGAGCAGTACTTC. Its translation is CASAPDSLGHEQYF.